This T cell receptor (beta chain) was retrieved from a study of blood T cell dynamics during melanoma immunotherapy. Study background: First-line therapy was either pembrolizumab or nivolumab with ipilimumab for metastatic melanoma. Study-wide findings and caveats: Cell-free DNA CDR3 sequences most resembled the immune-effector CD8+ subset, which was also most clonal. The study could not tell melanoma-specific clones from general immune activation.

Time point: pre-treatment baseline. Prior systemic cancer therapy, immunosuppressant use and other active malignancies excluded patients. The table came from immunoSEQ multiplex PCR; TCRdb's copy has only in-frame clones and leaves some out. The repertoire holds 3,000 to 4,500 clones, with 97% as singletons. For this clone: The antigen is not known.

V shed 3 bases and J 7 bases; nucleotides not matched to a gene: 7. The germline V gene has CDR1 MDHEN and CDR2 SYDVKM. This CDR3 region has 16 residues. Sequences were derived from effector memory CD8+ T cells from blood, sampled from a patient treated with checkpoint blockade. The receptor was derived from a human donor with melanoma. V and J are TRBV28 and TRBJ2-7; the match to TRBD2 covers 15 bases. This CDR3 is CASSFGLAGGPREQYF. The CDR3 nucleotides read TGTGCCAGCAGTTTCGGACTAGCGGGAGGGCCGAGGGAGCAGTACTTC.